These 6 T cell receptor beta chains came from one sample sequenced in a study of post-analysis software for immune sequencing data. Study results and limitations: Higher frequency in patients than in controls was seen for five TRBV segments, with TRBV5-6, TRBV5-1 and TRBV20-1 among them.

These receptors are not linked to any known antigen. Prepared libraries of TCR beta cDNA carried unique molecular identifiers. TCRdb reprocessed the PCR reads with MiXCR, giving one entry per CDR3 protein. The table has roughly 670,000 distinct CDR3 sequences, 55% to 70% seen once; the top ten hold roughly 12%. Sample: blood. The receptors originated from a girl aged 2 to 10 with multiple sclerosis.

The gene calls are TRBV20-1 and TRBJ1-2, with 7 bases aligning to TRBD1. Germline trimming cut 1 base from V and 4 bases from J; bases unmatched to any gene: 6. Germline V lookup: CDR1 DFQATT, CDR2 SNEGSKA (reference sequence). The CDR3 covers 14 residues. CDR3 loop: CSARGDSSFYGYTF. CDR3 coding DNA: TGCAGTGCTAGAGGGGACAGCAGTTTCTATGGCTACACCTTC.

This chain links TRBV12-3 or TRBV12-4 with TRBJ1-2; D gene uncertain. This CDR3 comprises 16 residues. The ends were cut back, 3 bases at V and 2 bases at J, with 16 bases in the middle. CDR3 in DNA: TGTGCCAGCAGTTTCTTACCGAGATCTCTCAACTATGGCTACACCTTC. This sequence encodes CASSFLPRSLNYGYTF.

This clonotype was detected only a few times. CDR3 in amino acids: CASSVQGAVNEQYF. CDR3 nucleotides: TGCGCCAGCAGCGTACAGGGGGCTGTCAACGAGCAGTACTTC. The chain uses TRBV5-1 and TRBJ2-4; 9 nucleotides match TRBD1. Matching the DNA end better, TRBJ2-7 makes the J call doubtful. CDR1 is SGHRS, CDR2 YFSETQ, per germline. The CDR3 is 14 residues long.

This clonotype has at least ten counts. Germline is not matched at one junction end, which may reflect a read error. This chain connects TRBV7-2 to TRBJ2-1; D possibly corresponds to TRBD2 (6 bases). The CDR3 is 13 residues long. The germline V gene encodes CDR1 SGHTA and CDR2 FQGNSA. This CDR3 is CASSLGGPNEQFF. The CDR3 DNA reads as TGCGCCAGCAGCTTGGGAGGCCCCAATGAGCAGTTCTTC.

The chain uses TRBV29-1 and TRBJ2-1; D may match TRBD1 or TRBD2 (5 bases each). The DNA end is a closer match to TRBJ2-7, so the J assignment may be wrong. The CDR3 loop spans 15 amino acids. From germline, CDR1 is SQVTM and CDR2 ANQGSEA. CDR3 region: CSVYRNPGPHNEQYF. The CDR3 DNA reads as TGCAGCGTCTACCGTAACCCGGGACCACACAATGAGCAGTACTTC.

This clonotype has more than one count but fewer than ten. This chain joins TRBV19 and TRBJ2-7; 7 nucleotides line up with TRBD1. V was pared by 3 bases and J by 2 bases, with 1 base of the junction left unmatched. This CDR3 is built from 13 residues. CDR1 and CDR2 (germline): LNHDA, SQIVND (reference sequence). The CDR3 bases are TGTGCCAGTAGTATTGACAGGGCCTACGAGCAGTACTTC. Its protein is CASSIDRAYEQYF.